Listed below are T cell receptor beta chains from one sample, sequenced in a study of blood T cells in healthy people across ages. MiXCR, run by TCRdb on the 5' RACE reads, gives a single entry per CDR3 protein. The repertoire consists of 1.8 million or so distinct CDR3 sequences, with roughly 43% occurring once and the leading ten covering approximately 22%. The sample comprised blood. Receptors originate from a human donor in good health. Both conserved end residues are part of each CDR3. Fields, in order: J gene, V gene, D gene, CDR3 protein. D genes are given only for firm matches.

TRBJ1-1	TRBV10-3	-	CAIGKQGNSGTEAFF
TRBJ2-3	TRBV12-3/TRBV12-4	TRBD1	CASSTDREGTDTQYF
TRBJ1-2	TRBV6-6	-	CASSYSRTDSPYGYTF
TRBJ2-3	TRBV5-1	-	CASSLAGRYSDTQYF
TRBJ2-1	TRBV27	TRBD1	CASRLGQGGYNEQFF
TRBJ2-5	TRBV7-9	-	CASSAFLDGQEAQYF
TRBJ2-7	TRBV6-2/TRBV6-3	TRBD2	CASTPLAGAYEQYF
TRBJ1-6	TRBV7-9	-	CASSSGGNSPLHF
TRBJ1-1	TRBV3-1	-	CASSQARNTEAFF
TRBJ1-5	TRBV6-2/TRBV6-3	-	CASSCWGTERPQPQHF
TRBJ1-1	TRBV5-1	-	CASSLLRGLNTEAFF
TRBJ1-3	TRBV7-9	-	CASIASGVENTIYF
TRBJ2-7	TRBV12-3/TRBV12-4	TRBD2	CASSLRVSGGPSSYEQYF
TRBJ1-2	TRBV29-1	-	CSVAPPAGRGYTF
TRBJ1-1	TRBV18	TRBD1	CASGQGIDTEAFF
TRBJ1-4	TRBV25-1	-	CASSEGGVRGEKLFF
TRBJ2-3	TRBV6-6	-	CAGSPTGTSLDTQYF
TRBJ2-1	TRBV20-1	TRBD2	CSATARLAGLYNEQFF
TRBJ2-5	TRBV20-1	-	CSASVFRETQYF
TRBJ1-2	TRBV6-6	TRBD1	CASSQAPTGEEYGYTF
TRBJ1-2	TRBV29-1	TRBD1	CSTAGGYGYTF
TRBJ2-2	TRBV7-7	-	CASSPKGGPFTGELFF
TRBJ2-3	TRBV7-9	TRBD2	CASSRTSGGILRSTDTQYF
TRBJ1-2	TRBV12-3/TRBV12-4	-	CASSLSAGFSSGYTF
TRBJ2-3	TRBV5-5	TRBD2	CASSFGTSGITDTQYF
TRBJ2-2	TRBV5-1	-	CASTMEGAPGELFF
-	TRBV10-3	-	CAISPRDEQYF
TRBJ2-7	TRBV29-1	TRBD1	CSVATWTGGYEQYF